This is a list of T cell receptor beta chains from one sample in a study of blood T cell repertoires in COVID-19. Assay: immunoSEQ multiplex PCR; the TCRdb copy retains only in-frame clones and omits some. Counted here are approximately 210,000 clones, 65% to 85% occurring once; the ten biggest clones make up about 8.1%. Sample: peripheral blood. These receptors came from a woman between 45 and 60 years old with acute or convalescent COVID-19. The CDR3 runs from the conserved cysteine through the conserved F or W. Fields, in order: CDR3 protein, CDR3 DNA, J gene, D gene, clone size, V gene. D genes are given only for firm matches. Size is stated for part of the rows, as once, few or many counts, or as a class when the clone is expanded.

CDR3aa: CASSDKMNTEAFF
CDR3nt: TGTGCCAGTTCAGACAAAATGAACACTGAAGCTTTCTTT
j_gene: TRBJ1-1
d_gene: .
abundance: .
v_gene: TRBV19

CDR3aa: CASSLRDRGGRTEAFF
CDR3nt: TGTGCCAGCAGCTTGCGGGACAGGGGAGGACGCACTGAAGCTTTCTTT
j_gene: TRBJ1-1
d_gene: TRBD1
abundance: .
v_gene: TRBV5-4

CDR3aa: CASSLVPPDRGPYEAFF
CDR3nt: TGCGCCAGCAGCTTGGTACCTCCGGACAGGGGGCCGTATGAAGCTTTCTTT
j_gene: TRBJ1-1
d_gene: TRBD1
abundance: .
v_gene: TRBV5-1

CDR3aa: CASSLGASQGNQPQHF
CDR3nt: TGCGCCAGCAGCTTGGGCGCGTCTCAGGGCAATCAGCCCCAGCATTTT
j_gene: TRBJ1-5
d_gene: .
abundance: .
v_gene: TRBV5-1

CDR3aa: CASKGGEQGAGGYTF
CDR3nt: TGTGCCAGTAAGGGGGGCGAACAGGGGGCTGGAGGCTACACCTTC
j_gene: TRBJ1-2
d_gene: TRBD1
abundance: once
v_gene: TRBV19

CDR3aa: CASSEPGQLNTEAFF
CDR3nt: TGCGCCAGCAGTGAGCCGGGACAGTTGAACACTGAAGCTTTCTTT
j_gene: TRBJ1-1
d_gene: TRBD1
abundance: .
v_gene: TRBV10-2

CDR3aa: CASSLSRQGAYEQYF
CDR3nt: TGTGCCAGCAGTTTATCCCGCCAGGGGGCCTACGAGCAGTACTTC
j_gene: TRBJ2-7
d_gene: TRBD1
abundance: .
v_gene: TRBV28

CDR3aa: CASRGQGWAKNIQYF
CDR3nt: TGTGCCAGCAGAGGACAGGGGTGGGCCAAAAACATTCAGTACTTC
j_gene: TRBJ2-4
d_gene: TRBD1
abundance: .
v_gene: TRBV27

CDR3aa: CASSVGTSGAEYF
CDR3nt: TGTGCCAGCAGCGTAGGGACTAGCGGGGCGGAATATTTT
j_gene: TRBJ2-3
d_gene: TRBD2
abundance: .
v_gene: TRBV9

CDR3aa: CASRGAGEYSNQPQHF
CDR3nt: TGTGCCAGTCGGGGGGCAGGGGAATATAGCAATCAGCCCCAGCATTTT
j_gene: TRBJ1-5
d_gene: .
abundance: once
v_gene: TRBV19

CDR3aa: CASSPGQGNAEAFF
CDR3nt: TGTGCCAGCAGCCCAGGACAGGGGAACGCTGAAGCTTTCTTT
j_gene: TRBJ1-1
d_gene: TRBD1
abundance: once
v_gene: TRBV7-2

CDR3aa: CASRPGIVTDTQYF
CDR3nt: TGTGCCAGCAGACCGGGGATCGTCACAGATACGCAGTATTTT
j_gene: TRBJ2-3
d_gene: .
abundance: once
v_gene: TRBV3-1/TRBV3-2

CDR3aa: CASSSSSLRGSPLHF
CDR3nt: TGTGCCAGCAGCTCATCCAGCCTCAGGGGTTCACCCCTCCACTTT
j_gene: TRBJ1-6
d_gene: .
abundance: few
v_gene: TRBV5-6

CDR3aa: CASSPLALSSYEQYF
CDR3nt: TGTGCCAGCAGTCCATTAGCGTTAAGCTCCTACGAGCAGTACTTC
j_gene: TRBJ2-7
d_gene: .
abundance: few
v_gene: TRBV28

CDR3aa: CASSGQPLNTEAFF
CDR3nt: TGTGCCAGCAGCGGACAGCCATTGAACACTGAAGCTTTCTTT
j_gene: TRBJ1-1
d_gene: .
abundance: once
v_gene: TRBV9

CDR3aa: CSVEDRSYQANYGYTF
CDR3nt: TGCAGCGTTGAAGATCGAAGTTATCAGGCAAACTATGGCTACACCTTC
j_gene: TRBJ1-2
d_gene: .
abundance: .
v_gene: TRBV29-1

CDR3aa: CAWSVAGEQFF
CDR3nt: TGTGCCTGGAGTGTAGCGGGTGAGCAGTTCTTC
j_gene: TRBJ2-1
d_gene: .
abundance: .
v_gene: TRBV30

CDR3aa: CASSLAVQGLLGYTF
CDR3nt: TGTGCCAGCAGCTTAGCGGTACAGGGTTTGCTTGGCTACACCTTC
j_gene: TRBJ1-2
d_gene: .
abundance: .
v_gene: TRBV7-9

CDR3aa: CASSLQALSYEQYF
CDR3nt: TGTGCCAGCAGCTTACAGGCGTTATCCTACGAGCAGTACTTC
j_gene: TRBJ2-7
d_gene: .
abundance: .
v_gene: TRBV7-2

CDR3aa: CASSSRGTSGNNEQFF
CDR3nt: TGTGCCAGCAGTTCCCGCGGGACTAGCGGGAACAATGAGCAGTTCTTC
j_gene: TRBJ2-1
d_gene: TRBD2
abundance: .
v_gene: TRBV27

CDR3aa: CASSFAGRHYEQYF
CDR3nt: TGTGCCAGTAGTTTCGCAGGGCGGCACTACGAGCAGTACTTC
j_gene: TRBJ2-7
d_gene: .
abundance: few
v_gene: TRBV19

CDR3aa: CASSQETSGRSEQYF
CDR3nt: TGCGCCAGCAGCCAAGAAACTAGCGGGAGGTCCGAGCAGTACTTC
j_gene: TRBJ2-7
d_gene: TRBD2
abundance: .
v_gene: TRBV4-1

CDR3aa: CATSDSRGSGNTIYF
CDR3nt: TGTGCCACCAGTGATTCCAGGGGCTCTGGAAACACCATATATTTT
j_gene: TRBJ1-3
d_gene: .
abundance: few
v_gene: TRBV24-1

CDR3aa: CASSFISTSSRGTQYF
CDR3nt: TGCGCCAGCAGCTTCATTTCGACTAGCTCGAGGGGGACCCAGTACTTC
j_gene: TRBJ2-5
d_gene: TRBD2
abundance: .
v_gene: TRBV5-1

CDR3aa: CASSIPDMRETQYF
CDR3nt: TGTGCCAGTAGTATACCGGACATGCGCGAGACCCAGTACTTC
j_gene: TRBJ2-5
d_gene: .
abundance: .
v_gene: TRBV19

CDR3aa: CSASPPGTEAFF
CDR3nt: TGCAGTGCTAGTCCTCCCGGCACTGAAGCTTTCTTT
j_gene: TRBJ1-1
d_gene: .
abundance: few
v_gene: TRBV20-1

CDR3aa: CASSLNNEQFF
CDR3nt: TGTGCCAGCAGCCTTAACAATGAGCAGTTCTTC
j_gene: TRBJ2-1
d_gene: .
abundance: .
v_gene: TRBV11-2

CDR3aa: CASIRGGELNTGELFF
CDR3nt: TGTGCCAGCATTAGGGGTGGGGAATTGAACACCGGGGAGCTGTTTTTT
j_gene: TRBJ2-2
d_gene: .
abundance: once
v_gene: TRBV28